This T cell receptor (beta chain) comes out of a study of shared clonotypes between healthy human individuals. CDR3 length: 14 residues. Germline CDR1 reads SEHNR; CDR2 reads FQNEAQ (reference sequence). V was shortened by 3 bases and J by 8 bases, with 14 bases between the two germline ends. The authors' processing: Junction-only sequences produced by ImmunoSEQ had no quality scores, so filtering differed. The protocol was immunoSEQ multiplex PCR, while the TCRdb copy is restricted to in-frame clones and leaves out a portion. Clone size and V and J calls were adopted from that table, with D and trimming inferred from the DNA. The profile shows fewer than 850,000 clones, less than 80% of them singletons.

The sample taken for sequencing was memory CD4+ T cells sorted from blood. The subset denotes: CD45RA-negative fraction. The chain combines TRBV7-9 with TRBJ2-1; D is possibly TRBD2 (5 bases). The receptor was derived from a woman in her twenties or thirties in good health. CDR3 in amino acids: CASSFQEGLYEQFF. The CDR3 DNA reads as TGTGCCAGCAGCTTCCAAGAGGGCCTGTATGAGCAGTTCTTC.